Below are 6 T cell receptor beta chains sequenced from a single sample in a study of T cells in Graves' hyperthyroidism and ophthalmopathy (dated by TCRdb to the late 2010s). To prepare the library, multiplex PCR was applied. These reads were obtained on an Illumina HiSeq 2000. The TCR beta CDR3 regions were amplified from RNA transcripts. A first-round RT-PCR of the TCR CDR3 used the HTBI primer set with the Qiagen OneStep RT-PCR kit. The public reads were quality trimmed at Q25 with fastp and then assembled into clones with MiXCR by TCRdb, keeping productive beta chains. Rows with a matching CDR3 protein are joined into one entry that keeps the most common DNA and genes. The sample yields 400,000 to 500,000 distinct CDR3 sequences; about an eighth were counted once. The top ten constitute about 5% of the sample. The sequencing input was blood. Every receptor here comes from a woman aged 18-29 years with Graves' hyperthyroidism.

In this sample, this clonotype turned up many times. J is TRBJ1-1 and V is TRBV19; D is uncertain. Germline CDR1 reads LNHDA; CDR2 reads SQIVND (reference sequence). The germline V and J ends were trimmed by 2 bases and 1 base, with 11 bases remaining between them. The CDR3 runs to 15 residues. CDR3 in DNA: TGTGCCAGTAGTATAATCTTGGACGAGAACACTGAAGCTTTCTTT. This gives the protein CASSIILDENTEAFF.

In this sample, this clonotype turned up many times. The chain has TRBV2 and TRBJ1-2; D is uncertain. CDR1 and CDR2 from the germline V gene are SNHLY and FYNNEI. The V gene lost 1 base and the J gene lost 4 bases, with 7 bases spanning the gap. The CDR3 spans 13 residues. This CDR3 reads CASSEGAPYGYTF. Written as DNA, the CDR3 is TGTGCCAGCAGTGAAGGGGCTCCCTATGGCTACACCTTC.

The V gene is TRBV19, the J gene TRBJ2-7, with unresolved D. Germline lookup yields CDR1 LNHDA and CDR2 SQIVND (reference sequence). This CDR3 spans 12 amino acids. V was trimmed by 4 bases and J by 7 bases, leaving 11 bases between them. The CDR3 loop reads CASSNLAEEQYF. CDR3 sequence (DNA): TGTGCCAGTAGTAATTTGGCAGAAGAGCAGTACTTC.

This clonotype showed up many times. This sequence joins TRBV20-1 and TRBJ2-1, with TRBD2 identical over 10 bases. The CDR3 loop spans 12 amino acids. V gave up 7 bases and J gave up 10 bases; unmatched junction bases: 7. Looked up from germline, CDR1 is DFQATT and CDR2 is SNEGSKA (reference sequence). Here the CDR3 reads CSVATSGPEQFF. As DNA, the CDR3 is TGCAGTGTCGCGACTAGCGGGCCCGAGCAGTTCTTC.

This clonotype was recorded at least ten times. The CDR3 DNA is TGTGCCAGCAGTTACAGAGGGGCAGGGGGCTGGGATGAGCAGTTCTTC. It encodes CASSYRGAGGWDEQFF. V is TRBV6-5 and J is TRBJ2-1; 8 nucleotides agree with TRBD1. The V gene end was trimmed by 2 bases and the J gene end by 8 bases; junction bases not matched to a gene: 11. This CDR3 comprises 16 residues. Germline lookup yields CDR1 MNHEY and CDR2 SVGAGI.

CDR3 region: CASSSPGSVKNEQFF. CDR3 nucleotide sequence: TGTGCCAGCAGCTCACCGGGCTCCGTTAAGAATGAGCAGTTCTTC. V and J are TRBV7-9 and TRBJ2-1; no reliable D call. CDR3 length: 15 amino acids. V lost 4 bases, J lost 7 bases, and 17 bases lay in between. Looked up from germline, CDR1 is SEHNR and CDR2 is FQNEAQ (reference sequence). Full variable domain (missing parts from reference TRBV7-9 and TRBJ2-1): DTGVSQNPRHKITKRGQNVTFRCDPISEHNRLYWYRQTLGQGPEFLTYFQNEAQLEKSRLLSDRFSAERPKGSFSTLEIQRTEQGDSAMYLCASSSPGSVKNEQFFGPGTRLTVL.